Detailed here is one T cell receptor (beta chain). The antigen remains unidentified. The data were obtained in a study of shared clonotypes between healthy human individuals. Findings and caveats of the study: For naive CD4 cells, roughly 5% of clonotypes were shared across a handful of donors.

CDR3 size: 16 residues. Germline-derived CDR1 and CDR2 are MGHDK and SYGVNS. Trimming took 6 bases from V and 0 from J; bases not matched to a gene: 7. Data came from immunoSEQ multiplex PCR; TCRdb stores just in-frame clones and leaves some out. The data contain millions of clones, about 95% of them singletons. Terminally differentiated effector memory CD45RA+ cells were excluded by CCR7 positive selection of CD45RO-negative cells. The chain couples TRBV25-1 to TRBJ1-4; 7 positions match TRBD1. The sequence came from a young man in good health. The specimen sequenced was naive CD8+ T cells sorted from blood. CDR3 nucleotide sequence: TGTGCCAGCAGAGAAACCGGGACAGCAACTAATGAAAAACTGTTTTTT. Protein: CASRETGTATNEKLFF.